This TCR beta chain comes out of a study of graft-versus-host responses after intestinal transplantation. For the study at large: Multivisceral, liver-intestinal, or isolated intestinal grafts went to recipients. All of the recipients had induction that used anti-thymocyte globulin, then tacrolimus and steroids for about 3 years.

General study results and limits: Graft-donor T cell macrochimerism coincided with high graft-versus-host to host-versus-graft clonal ratios in allografts. GvH clones detected in recipient marrow included some appearing first in ileum or blood.

V dropped 5 bases and J dropped 1; count of bases not matched to a gene: 5. In germline, CDR1 is SGHRS, CDR2 YFSETQ. The CDR3 covers 15 residues. Using immunoSEQ multiplex PCR, the repertoire was profiled, and TCRdb retains in-frame clones only, with some absent. This sample yields 100,000 or so clones, of which about 94% are seen a single time; around 0.15% belongs to the top ten. Regarding this clone: Its antigen is not known.

V usage is TRBV5-1 and J usage is TRBJ2-7; TRBD2 matches at 11 bases. This TCR came from a human donor who received an intestinal transplant. The sample consisted of unstimulated CD4+ T cells sorted from spleen or lymph node cells, taken before intestinal transplant. The DNA for the CDR3 is TGCGCCAGCAGTAGCGGGAGGGCCCAGTCCTACGAGCAGTACTTC. Protein: CASSSGRAQSYEQYF. The full variable domain, completed using reference TRBV5-1 and TRBJ2-7, is KAGVTQTPRYLIKTRGQQVTLSCSPISGHRSVSWYQQTPGQGLQFLFEYFSETQRNKGNFPGRFSGRQFSNSRSEMNVSTLELGDSALYLCASSSGRAQSYEQYFGPGTRLTVT.